The entry that follows covers one T cell receptor (beta chain) sequence. This CDR3 contains 15 residues. Germline V CDR1 and CDR2: SGHTA, FQGNSA. Trimming cost V 4 bases and J 4 bases; bases outside gene matches: 6. This record belongs to a study of blood T cell repertoires in COVID-19. Study-wide context: Donors in the United States, Italy and Spain gave samples during acute or convalescent COVID-19.

Authors' data handling: Amplification of reference gene primers provided the estimated nucleated cell counts. TCRdb keeps only in-frame clones here, not all; method: immunoSEQ multiplex PCR. V, J and clone size reflect that table, while D and trimming were determined from the DNA. In the table there are about 190,000 clones, around 90% of which are singletons. Sequenced material: peripheral blood. This chain links TRBV7-2 with TRBJ2-7; 11 positions agree with TRBD2. This TCR came from a human donor in a cohort sampled during active COVID-19. The CDR3 nucleotides are TGTGCCAGCAGCTACTCCCGGACTAGCGGGTACGAGCAGTACTTC. Amino acid sequence: CASSYSRTSGYEQYF.